The source of this TCR beta chain is a study of blood T cell repertoires in COVID-19. Deletions cut 5 bases from V and 3 bases from J, with 16 bases between. Germline CDR1 is SGHVS and CDR2 is FQNEAQ. The CDR3 spans 15 residues. Libraries were prepared by immunoSEQ multiplex PCR; TCRdb keeps only in-frame clonotypes and omits some of them. The data show around 300,000 clones, approximately 89% seen once. Researchers sorted participants into cohorts using their self-reported clinical history. This chain uses TRBV7-8 with TRBJ1-2; a possible D gene is TRBD1 (6 bases). Material for sequencing was PBMCs or T cells enriched from blood (not recorded which). The sequence derives from a woman aged 60-75 years who had recovered from COVID-19. The CDR3 reads CASSPGGAGYYGYTF. CDR3 sequence (DNA): TGTGCCAGCAGCCCCGGGGGGGCGGGATACTATGGCTACACCTTC. Full variable domain (outside the CDR3, taken from reference TRBV7-8 and TRBJ1-2): GAGVSQSPRYKVAKRGQDVALRCDPISGHVSLFWYQQALGQGPEFLTYFQNEAQLDKSGLPSDRFFAERPEGSVSTLKIQRTQQEDSAVYLCASSPGGAGYYGYTFGSGTRLTVV.